Following are 16 T cell receptor beta chains from one sample sequenced in a study of identical twins. MiXCR was run by TCRdb on the 5' RACE reads, yielding one entry per CDR3 protein. Here the sample spans 700,000 or so distinct CDR3 sequences, 8.6% being singletons. The sample also formed part of further work on yellow fever vaccine responses in identical twins.

Input material: PBMCs. The origin of the receptors is a woman aged 18 to 35 in good health.

This clonotype came up a few times. This chain uses TRBV12-3 or TRBV12-4 with TRBJ2-3, with TRBD1 matching 9 bases. The V and J ends lost 6 bases and 3 bases, in that order; junction bases with no gene match: 7. This CDR3 contains 15 residues. This chain's CDR3 is CASRTTGGRTDTQYF. CDR3 sequence (DNA): TGTGCCAGCAGGACTACAGGGGGCCGGACAGATACGCAGTATTTT.

This clonotype appeared many times. The CDR3 coding sequence is TGTGCCAGCAGTGCCTCCCCACTAAACGGGAATGAGCAGTTCTTC. It is translated as CASSASPLNGNEQFF. The genes are TRBV25-1 and TRBJ2-1; D not certain. V was clipped by 4 bases and J by 7 bases, with 17 bases between them. Germline V gene sequence: CDR1 MGHDK, CDR2 SYGVNS. The CDR3 has 15 residues. Full variable domain (missing parts from reference TRBV25-1 and TRBJ2-1): EADIYQTPRYLVIGTGKKITLECSQTMGHDKMYWYQQDPGMELHLIHYSYGVNSTEKGDLSSESTVSRIRTEHFPLTLESARPSHTSQYLCASSASPLNGNEQFFGPGTRLTVL.

This clonotype came up many times. In nucleotides, the CDR3 is TGTGCCAGCTACAGAACAGATACGCAGTATTTT. Translated, it gives CASYRTDTQYF. This chain uses TRBV2 with TRBJ2-3, with no clear D. Between the trimmed V and J ends, which lost 8 bases and 3 bases, there was a span of 6 bases. This CDR3 region has 11 residues. CDR1 SNHLY and CDR2 FYNNEI come from the germline V gene. Full variable domain (missing parts from reference TRBV2 and TRBJ2-3): EPEVTQTPSHQVTQMGQEVILRCVPISNHLYFYWYRQILGQKVEFLVSFYNNEISEKSEIFDDQFSVERPDGSNFTLKIRSTKLEDSAMYFCASYRTDTQYFGPGTRLTVL.

This clonotype was found a few times. The chain links TRBV12-3 or TRBV12-4 to TRBJ1-2; TRBD1 aligns across 8 bases. This CDR3 is 13 amino acids long. V trimming: 7 bases; J trimming: 5 bases; junction bases outside the gene matches: 6. The CDR3 spells CASIQGAGYGYTF. CDR3 DNA: TGTGCCAGCATTCAGGGGGCGGGGTATGGCTACACCTTC.

This clonotype turned up a few times. The chain recombines TRBV7-3 with TRBJ2-5; 8 nucleotides align to TRBD2. J lost 3 bases, V lost 2 bases, and 5 bases had no gene match. Per the germline V gene, CDR1 is SGHTA and CDR2 is FQGTGA. The CDR3 has 15 amino acids. For the CDR3, the DNA is TGTGCCAGCAGCTTAGGGGTAGCGGGAAAAGAGACCCAGTACTTC. This codes for CASSLGVAGKETQYF.

The sample holds a few counts of this clonotype. This rearrangement joins TRBV28 to TRBJ2-1; D possibly corresponds to TRBD2 (6 bases). Trimming left V 6 bases short and J 9 bases short, with 12 bases between. This CDR3 has 12 residues. Germline-derived CDR1 and CDR2 are MDHEN and SYDVKM. As DNA, the CDR3 is TGTGCCAGCAGACGGGGGACTTCTGAGCAGTTCTTC. Its protein is CASRRGTSEQFF.

Note on this clonotype: This could be a read error, since a much larger clone is one nucleotide away. The genes are TRBV6-2 or TRBV6-3 and TRBJ2-3; no clear D. Germline values: CDR1 MNHEY, CDR2 SVGEGT. Trimming pared 7 bases from V and 0 bases from J, leaving 5 bases between. CDR3 size: 12 residues. The CDR3, as DNA: TGTGCCAGCATAGGGAGCACAGATACGCAGTATTTT. It yields the protein CASIGSTDTQYF.

This clonotype was counted a few times. The chain couples TRBV11-2 to TRBJ2-1; perhaps TRBD2 as D (6 bases). Germline-derived CDR1 and CDR2 are SGHAT and FQNNGV. The CDR3 covers 13 residues. The V and J ends lost 0 bases and 9 bases respectively, with 9 bases between them. CDR3 nucleotides: TGTGCCAGCAGCTTAGATGGGGGGTCTGAGCAGTTCTTC. Its protein is CASSLDGGSEQFF.

This clonotype appeared many times. The chain carries TRBV6-4 and TRBJ2-1; D tentatively reads TRBD1 or TRBD2 (5 bases each). The CDR3 is 14 amino acids. Germline CDR1 reads MRHNA; CDR2 reads SNTAGT. Trimming left V 2 bases short and J 7 bases short, with 12 bases between. The CDR3 DNA sequence: TGTGCCAGCAGTGACGGACATGAGGGGAATGAGCAGTTCTTC. This encodes CASSDGHEGNEQFF.

This clonotype was counted only a few times. The chain uses TRBV28 and TRBJ1-3; 8 bases align to TRBD1. V was clipped by 6 bases and J by 3 bases; unmatched bases: 4. This CDR3 is built from 14 residues. Germline CDR1 and CDR2: MDHEN and SYDVKM. The CDR3 nucleotides read TGTGCCAGCAGCCTGGACAGGGTTGGAAACACCATATATTTT. It translates to CASSLDRVGNTIYF.

This clonotype was seen only a few times. This chain connects TRBV20-1 to TRBJ2-1; a weak D match, TRBD1 (7 bases). The length of the CDR3 is 14 residues. Trimming pared 6 bases from V and 8 bases from J, leaving 20 bases between. Germline loops: CDR1 DFQATT, CDR2 SNEGSKA (reference sequence). CDR3 region: CSARGAGLSHEQFF. CDR3 nucleotide sequence: TGCAGTGCCAGGGGGGCAGGGCTCTCCCATGAGCAGTTCTTC.

V and J are TRBV9 and TRBJ2-7; D call uncertain. Germline CDR1 and CDR2: SGDLS and YYNGEE. Trimming pared 0 bases from V and 2 bases from J, leaving 12 bases between. The CDR3 has 15 amino acids. The CDR3 DNA reads as TGTGCCAGCAGCGTAGGCCCGGCCCTAACCTACGAGCAGTACTTC. Residues: CASSVGPALTYEQYF.

This rearrangement joins TRBV10-3 to TRBJ2-1; 9 nucleotides match TRBD2. Unmatched junction bases numbered 1, after V lost 5 bases and J lost 5 bases. The CDR3 totals 13 residues. CDR1 and CDR2 (germline): ENHRY, SYGVKD. The CDR3 spells CAISPSGDNEQFF. In DNA, the CDR3 is TGTGCCATCAGTCCTAGCGGGGACAATGAGCAGTTCTTC.

The V and J genes are TRBV4-1 and TRBJ2-3; TRBD2 aligns across 7 bases. V lost 5 bases and J lost 2; bases outside the gene matches: 10. Germline lookup yields CDR1 MGHRA and CDR2 YSYEKL. CDR3 length: 16 residues. In DNA, the CDR3 is TGCGCCAGCAGCAAGGGGTTGCTAGCGGACACAGATACGCAGTATTTT. This gives the protein CASSKGLLADTDTQYF.

This clonotype showed up many times. The chain carries TRBV5-5 and TRBJ2-3, with unresolved D. The V gene's germline CDR1 is SGHKS and CDR2 YYEKEE (reference sequence). Trimming shortened V by 2 bases and J by 0 bases, and 19 bases separated the two germline ends. The CDR3 covers 18 residues. CDR3 loop: CASSFRVKRSPSTDTQYF. CDR3 DNA sequence: TGTGCCAGCAGCTTCCGCGTCAAACGATCCCCTAGCACAGATACGCAGTATTTT.

The gene calls are TRBV7-2 and TRBJ2-5; D gene unclear. The V gene lost 2 bases and the J gene lost 3 bases, with 7 bases spanning the gap. This CDR3 has 13 amino acids. Germline V gives CDR1 SGHTA, CDR2 FQGNSA. CDR3 nucleotide sequence: TGTGCCAGCAGCTTATGGGGAAAAGAGACCCAGTACTTC. Its protein product is CASSLWGKETQYF.